This TCR beta chain stems from a study of brain metastases from non-small cell lung cancer. Whole-study results and caveats: Expanded T-cell clones appeared in more than 60% of brain metastases over primaries.

Regarding this clone: Antigen specificity is unknown.

Germline V gene sequence: CDR1 LNHNV, CDR2 YYDKDF (reference sequence). There are 19 residues in the CDR3. J lost 5 bases, V lost 7 bases, and 17 bases had no gene match. Sequencing was performed with immunoSEQ multiplex PCR; in TCRdb, only in-frame clones are kept and a portion is missing. Of a few thousand clones in the sample, nearly 90% were seen once. The sequence derives from a donor at least 40 years old with non-small cell lung cancer. The specimen sequenced was primary lung tumor tissue. This rearrangement joins TRBV15 to TRBJ2-1; 13 positions agree with TRBD2. The CDR3 nucleotides read TGTGCCACCAACAACCATTACCCCGGGACTAGCGGGGTTAACAATGAGCAGTTCTTC. As protein: CATNNHYPGTSGVNNEQFF.